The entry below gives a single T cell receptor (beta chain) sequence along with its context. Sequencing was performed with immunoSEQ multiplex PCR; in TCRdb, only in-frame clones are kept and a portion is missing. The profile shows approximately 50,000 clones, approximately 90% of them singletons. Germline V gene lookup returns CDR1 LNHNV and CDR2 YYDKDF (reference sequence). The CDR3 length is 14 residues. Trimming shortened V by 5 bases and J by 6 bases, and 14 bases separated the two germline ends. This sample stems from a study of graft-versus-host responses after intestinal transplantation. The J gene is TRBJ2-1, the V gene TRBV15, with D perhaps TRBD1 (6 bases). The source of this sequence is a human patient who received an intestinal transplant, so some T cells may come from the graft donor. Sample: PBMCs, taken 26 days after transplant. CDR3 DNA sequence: TGTGCCACCAGCGAGGCTCGCAGGGGCAATGAGCAGTTCTTC. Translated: CATSEARRGNEQFF.